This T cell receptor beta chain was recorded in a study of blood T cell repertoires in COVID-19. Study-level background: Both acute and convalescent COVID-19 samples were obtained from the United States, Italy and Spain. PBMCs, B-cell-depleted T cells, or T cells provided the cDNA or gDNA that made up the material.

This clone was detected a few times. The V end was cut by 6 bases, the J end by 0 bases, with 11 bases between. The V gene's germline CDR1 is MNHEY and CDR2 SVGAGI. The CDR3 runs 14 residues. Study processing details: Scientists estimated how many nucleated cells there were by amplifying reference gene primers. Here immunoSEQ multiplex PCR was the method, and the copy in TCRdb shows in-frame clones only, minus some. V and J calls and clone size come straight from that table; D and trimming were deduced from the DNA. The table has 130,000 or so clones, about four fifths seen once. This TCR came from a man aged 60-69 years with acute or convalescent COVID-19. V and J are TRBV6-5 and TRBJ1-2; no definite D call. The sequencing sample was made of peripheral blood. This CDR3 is CASRREGTNYGYTF. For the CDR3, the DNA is TGTGCCAGCAGACGAGAGGGAACTAACTATGGCTACACCTTC.